The rows below give T cell receptor beta chains drawn from one sample of a study of patients and donors after allogeneic stem cell transplantation. TCRdb reprocessed the RT-PCR reads via MiXCR and lists one record per CDR3 protein. The top ten clones hold 6% of a sample with about a million distinct CDR3 sequences, approximately 19% of them seen once. Sequencing was carried out using blood, either unsorted or a sorted T cell fraction (not recorded which). The receptors were sampled from a human donor who was either an allogeneic HSCT recipient or a stem cell or donor lymphocyte infusion donor (not recorded which). It is not recorded whose cells these are; they may come from a transplant donor. Each CDR3 is given with its conserved first and last residue. The D gene is left open where the match is weak. Where a row states a size, it is once, few, many or the class of an expanded clone; other rows omit it.

TRBJ2-7 TRBV20-1 13 few - CSASRQQGYEQYF TGCAGTGCTTCCAGACAACAAGGATACGAGCAGTACTTC
TRBJ2-1 TRBV6-5 13 - - CASSYVGDQEQFF TGTGCCAGCAGTTACGTGGGCGACCAGGAGCAGTTCTTC
TRBJ2-1 TRBV20-1 14 few - CSATGSRAYNEQFF TGCAGTGCTACAGGGAGTAGGGCTTACAATGAGCAGTTCTTC
TRBJ2-1 TRBV6-1 15 few TRBD2 CASNPAGGSRNEQFF TGTGCCAGCAACCCCGCGGGGGGGTCTCGCAATGAGCAGTTCTTC
TRBJ1-5 TRBV24-1 17 few - CATSDSGWQEGNQPQHF TGTGCCACCAGTGATTCGGGGTGGCAGGAAGGCAATCAGCCCCAGCATTTT
TRBJ2-7 TRBV20-1 12 - TRBD2 CSQRELSYEQYF TGCAGTCAGCGGGAGCTCTCCTACGAGCAGTACTTC
TRBJ2-7 TRBV6-2/TRBV6-3 13 - - CASSYSNLVGQYF TGTGCCAGCAGTTACTCGAATTTGGTCGGGCAGTACTTC
TRBJ1-4 TRBV4-2 15 - - CASSQSGAGDEKLFF TGTGCCAGCAGCCAGTCGGGGGCAGGTGATGAAAAACTGTTTTTT
TRBJ1-5 TRBV12-3/TRBV12-4 15 few - CASSSRRIGNQPQHF TGTGCCAGCAGTTCCCGAAGGATCGGCAATCAGCCCCAGCATTTT
TRBJ2-1 TRBV7-8 17 - - CASSSRTVSKGDNEQFF TGTGCCAGCAGCTCGAGGACAGTCTCGAAGGGCGACAATGAGCAGTTCTTC
TRBJ2-2 TRBV7-2 14 few TRBD1 CASAGQAYTGELFF TGTGCCAGCGCTGGACAGGCGTACACCGGGGAGCTGTTTTTT
TRBJ1-2 TRBV15 13 - - CATSEDGAYGYTF TGTGCCACCAGCGAGGACGGAGCCTATGGCTACACCTTC
TRBJ2-1 TRBV30 11 - - CAWKGGNEQFF TGTGCGTGGAAGGGGGGGAATGAGCAGTTCTTC
TRBJ1-1 TRBV28 15 - - CASRLTGTSNTEAFF TGTGCCAGCAGATTGACGGGGACATCGAACACTGAAGCTTTCTTT
TRBJ1-1 TRBV7-9 14 few - CASSQGAVNTEAFF TGTGCCAGCAGCCAGGGTGCGGTGAACACTGAAGCTTTCTTT
TRBJ2-7 TRBV5-1 15 few TRBD1 CASSLVVTGGAEQYF TGCGCCAGCAGCTTGGTCGTGACAGGGGGCGCCGAGCAGTACTTC
TRBJ1-1 TRBV12-3/TRBV12-4 16 - - CASSLRAGAIPYEAFF TGTGCCAGCAGTTTAAGGGCGGGGGCCATACCCTACGAAGCTTTCTTT
TRBJ1-5 TRBV24-1 15 - TRBD1 CATSEGQVGNQPQHF TGTGCCACCAGTGAAGGACAGGTTGGCAATCAGCCCCAGCATTTT
TRBJ2-3 TRBV12-3/TRBV12-4 13 many TRBD1 CASSRTGLDTQYF TGTGCCAGCAGTCGGACAGGATTAGATACGCAGTATTTT
TRBJ1-2 TRBV5-1 13 - - CASSLTPVYGYTF TGCGCCAGCAGCTTGACGCCAGTATATGGCTACACCTTC
TRBJ1-1 TRBV5-1 15 - - CASSSRVPTSSEAFF TGCGCCAGCAGCTCCAGGGTTCCGACGTCATCTGAAGCTTTCTTT
TRBJ2-7 TRBV20-1 17 few TRBD2 CSAKRGLAGTLSYEQYF TGCAGTGCTAAGCGCGGACTAGCGGGGACCCTCTCCTACGAGCAGTACTTC
TRBJ1-2 TRBV6-2/TRBV6-3 14 - TRBD1 CASSRQGAGRGYTF TGTGCCAGCAGTCGACAGGGGGCCGGGCGTGGCTACACCTTC
TRBJ2-1 TRBV11-2 15 - TRBD2 CASSFGLAGGYEQFF TGTGCCAGCAGCTTCGGACTAGCGGGAGGTTATGAGCAGTTCTTC
TRBJ2-5 TRBV5-5 14 few - CASSLIGGGETQYF TGTGCCAGCAGCTTGATCGGGGGCGGAGAGACCCAGTACTTC
TRBJ1-2 TRBV20-1 17 few TRBD1 CSGLNEQGARSNYGYTF TGCAGTGGACTTAATGAACAGGGGGCAAGATCTAACTATGGCTACACCTTC
TRBJ2-7 TRBV19 10 - - CASNRPAQYF TGTGCCAGTAACCGTCCAGCGCAGTACTTC
TRBJ1-5 TRBV20-1 14 many TRBD1 CSARATGLNQPQHF TGCAGTGCTAGAGCGACAGGGCTCAATCAGCCCCAGCATTTT
TRBJ2-3 TRBV20-1 10 - - CSATIDTQYF TGCAGTGCTACCATAGATACGCAGTATTTT
TRBJ1-2 TRBV7-9 16 few - CASSPSGGAGGYGYTF TGTGCCAGCAGCCCTTCGGGGGGCGCGGGGGGTTATGGCTACACCTTC
TRBJ2-3 TRBV20-1 14 - - CSADPGYAHNTQYF TGCAGTGCAGATCCCGGTTACGCGCATAATACGCAGTATTTT
TRBJ1-1 TRBV14 16 - TRBD1 CASSQAERGRGTEAFF TGTGCCAGCAGCCAAGCTGAAAGGGGCAGGGGGACTGAAGCTTTCTTT
TRBJ1-2 TRBV20-1 13 - - CSARTASNYGYTF TGCAGTGCCAGGACAGCTTCTAACTATGGCTACACCTTC
TRBJ2-2 TRBV20-1 14 - TRBD2 CSARRREGTGELFF TGCAGTGCTAGACGGAGGGAGGGCACCGGGGAGCTGTTTTTT
TRBJ2-4 TRBV7-9 14 many TRBD1 CASDDGTGVDIQYF TGTGCCAGCGATGATGGGACAGGGGTGGACATTCAGTACTTC
TRBJ2-7 TRBV6-5 15 many TRBD1 CASSLPGQGTYEQYF TGTGCCAGCAGTTTACCGGGACAGGGAACCTACGAGCAGTACTTC
TRBJ1-6 TRBV7-9 16 - TRBD1 CASSPGQGKGRSPLHF TGTGCCAGCAGCCCGGGACAGGGGAAGGGTCGTTCACCCCTCCACTTT
TRBJ1-4 TRBV5-1 15 - - CASSLGGPTNEKLFF TGCGCCAGCAGCTTGGGTGGGCCAACTAATGAAAAACTGTTTTTT
TRBJ1-2 TRBV13 14 - - CASSLGDPTAGYTF TGTGCCAGCAGCTTAGGGGACCCTACGGCTGGCTACACCTTC
TRBJ2-1 TRBV3-1 17 - TRBD2 CASSQDPLAGGPNEQFF TGTGCCAGCAGCCAAGATCCCCTAGCGGGAGGGCCAAATGAGCAGTTCTTC
TRBJ1-1 TRBV3-1 16 - TRBD1 CASSQGTGGAGTEAFF TGTGCCAGCAGCCAAGGAACAGGGGGCGCTGGCACTGAAGCTTTCTTT
TRBJ2-4 TRBV2 14 - - CASSETPGKNIQYF TGTGCCAGCAGTGAAACCCCAGGCAAAAACATTCAGTACTTC
TRBJ2-3 TRBV5-6 12 many - CASSSITDTQYF TGTGCCAGCAGCTCTATCACAGATACGCAGTATTTT
TRBJ2-1 TRBV3-1 11 - - CASSRKGKQFF TGTGCCAGCAGCCGGAAGGGGAAGCAGTTCTTC
TRBJ1-6 TRBV6-1 17 few TRBD1 CASSLDRGRWNNSPLHF TGTGCCAGCAGCCTAGACAGGGGGCGCTGGAATAATTCACCCCTCCACTTT
TRBJ2-3 TRBV6-5 15 - TRBD2 CASSCSGGQADTQYF TGTGCCAGCAGTTGCAGCGGGGGGCAGGCAGATACGCAGTATTTT
TRBJ2-7 TRBV4-1 15 few - CASSQGEGALYEQYF TGCGCCAGCAGCCAAGGGGAGGGGGCGCTTTACGAGCAGTACTTC
TRBJ2-7 TRBV24-1 15 - TRBD1 CATSDSWTGGYEQYF TGTGCCACCAGTGATTCTTGGACAGGGGGCTACGAGCAGTACTTC
TRBJ2-3 TRBV9 15 - - CASSVDSQTTDTQYF TGTGCCAGCAGCGTAGATTCGCAAACCACAGATACGCAGTATTTT
TRBJ1-1 TRBV5-6 14 many TRBD1 CASSLEQGVTEAFF TGTGCCAGCAGCTTGGAACAGGGGGTCACTGAAGCTTTCTTT
TRBJ1-2 TRBV30 11 - - CAWSALGGYTF TGTGCCTGGAGTGCCCTTGGGGGCTACACCTTC